The 16 T cell receptor beta chains listed next were all sequenced from one sample in a study of T cells after yellow fever vaccination. TCRdb re-derived calls from the 5' RACE reads in MiXCR, one entry per CDR3 protein. This table has hundreds of thousands of distinct CDR3 sequences, 12% appearing once. Source: PBMCs, taken on the day of the yellow fever booster vaccination. These receptors were obtained from a man aged 25 to 40 who received the YFV17D yellow fever vaccine.

The table lists this clonotype with many counts. J is TRBJ2-2 and V is TRBV4-3; 10 positions match TRBD2. Germline V CDR1 and CDR2: LGHNA, YSLEER. The CDR3 consists of 14 residues. V was clipped by 3 bases and J by 8 bases; unmatched bases: 3. CDR3 sequence: CASSHGTSVGELFF. In nucleotides, the CDR3 is TGCGCCAGCAGCCACGGGACTAGCGTAGGGGAGCTGTTTTTT.

A few counts support this clonotype. The chain recombines TRBV12-3 or TRBV12-4 with TRBJ1-1; D not certain. The CDR3 runs to 13 residues. Trimming removed 6 bases at V and 6 bases at J, with 14 bases between. CDR3 in amino acids: CASSALQRAEAFF. The CDR3 bases are TGTGCCAGCAGCGCCCTTCAAAGGGCTGAAGCTTTCTTT.

A few counts support this clonotype. This sequence joins TRBV7-3 and TRBJ1-2; D might be TRBD1 (5 bases). CDR1 and CDR2 (germline): SGHTA, FQGTGA. The ends were cut back, 5 bases at V and 3 bases at J, with 13 bases in the middle. This CDR3 is built from 14 residues. The CDR3 DNA sequence: TGTGCCAGCAGCCCTAGGGACGGCCACTATGGCTACACCTTC. Its protein product is CASSPRDGHYGYTF.

A few counts support this clonotype. This chain joins TRBV12-3 or TRBV12-4 and TRBJ2-2; the D gene could be TRBD1 or TRBD2 (6 bases each). This CDR3 has 15 amino acids. V was trimmed by 1 base and J by 7 bases, leaving 13 bases between them. The DNA for the CDR3 is TGTGCCAGCAGTTTAGGGGGGGCCGGCGTCGGGGAGCTGTTTTTT. Its translation: CASSLGGAGVGELFF.

This clonotype was seen a few times. The junction and the germline gene differ at one end; a read error may be behind it. The chain recombines TRBV7-2 with TRBJ2-2; D uncertain. The CDR3 is 13 residues long. Looked up from germline, CDR1 is SGHTA and CDR2 is FQGNSA. The CDR3 loop is CASSLWNSGELFF. The CDR3 nucleotides are TGTGCCAGCAGCTTATGGAACAGCGGGGAGCTGTTTTTT.

The chain combines TRBV20-1 with TRBJ2-7; TRBD2 aligns across 10 bases. CDR1 is DFQATT, CDR2 SNEGSKA, per germline (reference sequence). CDR3 length: 14 residues. V gave up 5 bases and J gave up 7 bases; unmatched junction bases: 11. The CDR3 DNA follows: TGCAGTGCTCCGCTTACTAGCGGGGAGAGGGAGCAGTACTTC. Its translation: CSAPLTSGEREQYF.

The chain employs TRBV20-1 and TRBJ2-3, with TRBD1 as a possible D gene (5 bases). The CDR3 is made up of 15 amino acids. V was cut by 0 bases and J by 8 bases, with 18 bases left in between. Looked up from germline, CDR1 is DFQATT and CDR2 is SNEGSKA (reference sequence). CDR3 coding DNA: TGCAGTGCTAGAGATCAGGGCAGGGTAACTGTTACGCAGTATTTT. Protein sequence: CSARDQGRVTVTQYF.

There are a few counts of this clonotype. This sequence joins TRBV25-1 and TRBJ1-1, with 9 nucleotides matching TRBD1. Germline V gene lookup returns CDR1 MGHDK and CDR2 SYGVNS. The CDR3 has 13 amino acids. V lost 6 bases to trimming and J lost 4 bases; unmatched junction nucleotides: 3. The CDR3 DNA reads TGTGCCAGCAGGGACAGGGGCGTCACTGAAGCTTTCTTT. Residues: CASRDRGVTEAFF.

This clonotype was observed a handful of times. The chain has TRBV14 and TRBJ2-1, with D tentatively TRBD2 (7 bases). Trimming stripped 3 bases from V and 3 bases from J, with 12 bases between. The CDR3 runs 15 residues. CDR1 and CDR2 from the germline V gene are SGHDN and FVKESK. CDR3 amino acids: CASSHERGGYNEQFF. The CDR3 DNA sequence: TGTGCCAGCAGCCATGAAAGGGGGGGCTACAATGAGCAGTTCTTC.

This clonotype was observed a few times. The chain links TRBV7-3 to TRBJ2-6; possible D gene TRBD1, 6 bases. Per the germline V gene, CDR1 is SGHTA and CDR2 is FQGTGA. V was clipped by 7 bases and J by 0 bases, with 16 bases between them. CDR3 length equals 17 residues. CDR3 residues: CASKRTGSVSGANVLTF. The DNA for the CDR3 is TGTGCCAGCAAAAGAACAGGGTCTGTCTCTGGGGCCAACGTCCTGACTTTC.

This clonotype was counted between two and nine times. The chain carries TRBV12-3 or TRBV12-4 and TRBJ1-1; TRBD1 is a possible D gene (5 bases). The germline V and J ends were trimmed by 3 bases and 4 bases, with 15 bases remaining between them. This CDR3 has 15 residues. The CDR3 bases are TGTGCCAGCAGTTTTCTTACAGGATTGGGCACTGAAGCTTTCTTT. Its translation: CASSFLTGLGTEAFF.

This clonotype showed up just a few times. The chain carries TRBV7-9 and TRBJ2-5; 12 bases map to TRBD2. The CDR3 totals 15 residues. With 5 bases clipped from V and 4 bases from J, the junction kept 5 bases outside the gene matches. CDR1 and CDR2 (germline): SEHNR, FQNEAQ (reference sequence). The CDR3 reads CASSLTSGRSETQYF. As DNA, the CDR3 is TGTGCCAGCAGCCTGACTAGCGGGAGATCAGAGACCCAGTACTTC.

This clonotype came up a few times. The chain employs TRBV30 and TRBJ1-5; D gene ambiguous. V was cut by 2 bases and J by 6 bases, with 14 bases left in between. Germline CDR1 GTSNPN, CDR2 SVGIG (reference sequence). The CDR3 spans 14 residues. CDR3 protein: CAWSRAGVGQPQHF. CDR3 DNA sequence: TGTGCCTGGAGTAGGGCCGGGGTCGGTCAGCCCCAGCATTTT. The entire variable domain, with the rest obtained from reference TRBV30 and TRBJ1-5, is as follows: SQTIHQWPATLVQPVGSPLSLECTVEGTSNPNLYWYRQAAGRGLQLLFYSVGIGQISSEVPQNLSASRPQDRQFILSSKKLLLSDSGFYLCAWSRAGVGQPQHFGDGTRLSIL.

In this sample, this clonotype turned up many times. The chain joins TRBV6-1 to TRBJ2-1; TRBD1 or TRBD2 may be the D gene (5 bases each). Germline assignment: CDR1 MNHNS and CDR2 SASEGT. With 6 bases removed from V and 6 bases from J, the gap between germline ends came to 12 bases. CDR3 size: 13 residues. This chain's CDR3 is CASRGDLRNEQFF. Here the CDR3 DNA reads TGTGCCAGCAGAGGGGACCTTCGCAATGAGCAGTTCTTC.

In its sample, this clonotype was seen many times. V is TRBV6-2 or TRBV6-3 and J is TRBJ2-2; 8 bases are shared with TRBD1. Germline CDR1 reads MNHEY; CDR2 reads SVGEGT. V lost 6 bases to trimming and J lost 5 bases; unmatched junction nucleotides: 8. This CDR3 is built from 15 residues. The DNA for the CDR3 is TGTGCCAGCAGCCGGGACAGGTGGGGAACCGGGGAGCTGTTTTTT. Its protein is CASSRDRWGTGELFF.

This clonotype has a handful of counts. The chain employs TRBV11-2 and TRBJ2-1; TRBD2 matches 10 bases. Germline V lookup: CDR1 SGHAT, CDR2 FQNNGV. This CDR3 comprises 19 residues. V lost 4 bases to trimming and J lost 7 bases; unmatched junction nucleotides: 19. Here the CDR3 DNA reads TGTGCCAGCAGCTCTCCCAGACTCGCTAGCGGGAGAGGTTTGAATGAGCAGTTCTTC. Protein product: CASSSPRLASGRGLNEQFF.